A selection of T cell receptor beta chains follows, all from one sample in a study of T cells in Graves' hyperthyroidism and ophthalmopathy. TCRdb reprocessed the multiplex PCR reads via MiXCR and lists one record per CDR3 protein. Of roughly 800,000 distinct CDR3 sequences detected, 38% appear once; the ten largest clones hold approximately 8.7%. Sample: blood. The receptor source for this set is a man aged 18 to 35 with Graves' hyperthyroidism. The CDR3 runs from the conserved cysteine through the conserved F or W. Each record gives: clone size, J gene, V gene, D gene, CDR3 protein, CDR3 DNA. A D gene is named only where the DNA matches it firmly. Size is stated for part of the rows, as once, few or many counts, or as a class when the clone is expanded.

size: NA
J: TRBJ1-3
V: TRBV10-3
D: TRBD1
CDR3: CASSYGGTGSGNTIYF
DNA: TGTGCCAGCAGTTACGGGGGGACAGGGTCTGGAAACACCATATATTTT

size: few
J: TRBJ2-7
V: TRBV20-1
D: NA
CDR3: CSARVNGVEQYF
DNA: TGCAGTGCTAGAGTGAATGGGGTCGAGCAGTACTTC

size: NA
J: TRBJ2-7
V: TRBV25-1
D: TRBD2
CDR3: CASSATGLANSYEQYF
DNA: TGTGCCAGCAGTGCGACGGGACTAGCGAACTCCTACGAGCAGTACTTC

size: many
J: TRBJ1-1
V: TRBV5-1
D: NA
CDR3: CASSLNQNTEAFF
DNA: TGCGCCAGCAGCCTAAACCAGAACACTGAAGCTTTCTTT

size: many
J: TRBJ1-6
V: TRBV2
D: NA
CDR3: CASSDREGNSPLHF
DNA: TGTGCCAGCAGTGATCGGGAAGGCAATTCACCCCTCCACTTT

size: few
J: TRBJ2-5
V: TRBV6-5
D: NA
CDR3: CASSYPGRGTQYF
DNA: TGTGCCAGCAGTTACCCGGGGCGGGGGACCCAGTACTTC

size: few
J: TRBJ2-7
V: TRBV6-5
D: NA
CDR3: CASSYEEGGESYEQYF
DNA: TGTGCCAGCAGTTACGAGGAGGGGGGAGAATCCTACGAGCAGTACTTC

size: once
J: TRBJ2-7
V: TRBV2
D: NA
CDR3: CASSEIGGPGYNGQYF
DNA: TGTGCCAGCAGTGAAATCGGGGGCCCCGGCTACAACGGGCAGTACTTC

size: NA
J: TRBJ2-7
V: TRBV7-8
D: NA
CDR3: CASSLRRDSTYEQYF
DNA: TGTGCCAGCAGCTTAAGGCGGGACAGCACTTACGAGCAGTACTTC

size: few
J: TRBJ2-2
V: TRBV7-2
D: NA
CDR3: CASSLGRGGGELFF
DNA: TGTGCCAGCAGCTTAGGGAGGGGTGGCGGGGAGCTGTTTTTT

size: many
J: TRBJ2-6
V: TRBV7-9
D: NA
CDR3: CASSQQGPGANVLTF
DNA: TGTGCCAGCAGCCAACAGGGTCCAGGGGCCAACGTCCTGACTTTC

size: NA
J: TRBJ2-2
V: TRBV20-1
D: TRBD2
CDR3: CSARAFGTNNGELFF
DNA: TGCAGTGCTAGAGCCTTTGGGACTAATAACGGGGAGCTGTTTTTT

size: NA
J: TRBJ2-7
V: TRBV10-3
D: NA
CDR3: CAIGPTDSYEQYF
DNA: TGTGCCATCGGCCCCACGGACTCCTACGAGCAGTACTTC

size: NA
J: TRBJ2-3
V: TRBV15
D: NA
CDR3: CATSREGSNTDTQYF
DNA: TGTGCCACCAGCAGAGAGGGGAGCAACACAGATACGCAGTATTTT

size: NA
J: TRBJ2-7
V: TRBV29-1
D: NA
CDR3: CSPPGHGREQYF
DNA: TGCAGCCCTCCGGGACACGGTCGTGAGCAGTACTTC

size: NA
J: TRBJ2-7
V: TRBV9
D: NA
CDR3: CASSVRGGRQLYEQYF
DNA: TGTGCCAGCAGCGTACGGGGAGGAAGACAGCTCTACGAGCAGTACTTC

size: NA
J: TRBJ2-7
V: TRBV6-5
D: NA
CDR3: CASSEAELSSYEQYF
DNA: TGTGCCAGCAGTGAAGCGGAGCTCAGCTCCTACGAGCAGTACTTC

size: many
J: TRBJ1-3
V: TRBV2
D: TRBD1
CDR3: CASSVEGAQNTIYF
DNA: TGTGCCAGCAGTGTCGAGGGGGCTCAAAACACCATATATTTT

size: NA
J: TRBJ2-2
V: TRBV2
D: NA
CDR3: CASSEAEGELFF
DNA: TGTGCCAGCAGTGAAGCGGAAGGGGAGCTGTTTTTT

size: many
J: TRBJ1-1
V: TRBV12-3/TRBV12-4
D: NA
CDR3: CASSFGGAEAFF
DNA: TGTGCCAGCAGTTTTGGGGGTGCCGAAGCTTTCTTT

size: many
J: TRBJ2-7
V: TRBV10-3
D: TRBD1
CDR3: CATRGQGTVSEQYF
DNA: TGTGCCACCAGGGGACAGGGCACGGTCTCCGAGCAGTACTTC

size: NA
J: TRBJ2-7
V: TRBV7-9
D: TRBD2
CDR3: CASSFFSGSSYEQYF
DNA: TGTGCCAGCAGCTTCTTCAGCGGGAGCTCCTACGAGCAGTACTTC

size: NA
J: TRBJ1-4
V: TRBV25-1
D: NA
CDR3: CASSPYSETNEKLFF
DNA: TGTGCCAGCAGCCCCTACTCTGAGACTAATGAAAAACTGTTTTTT

size: NA
J: TRBJ2-6
V: TRBV29-1
D: NA
CDR3: CSVERGTGANVLTF
DNA: TGCAGCGTTGAGCGGGGTACTGGGGCCAACGTCCTGACTTTC

size: NA
J: TRBJ2-7
V: TRBV13
D: TRBD1
CDR3: CASIRTGTGYEQYF
DNA: TGTGCCAGCATCAGGACAGGGACAGGCTACGAGCAGTACTTC

size: NA
J: TRBJ1-5
V: TRBV15
D: TRBD1
CDR3: CATSSPGTVIGNQLQHF
DNA: TGTGCCACCAGCAGTCCCGGGACAGTGATCGGCAATCAGCTCCAGCATTTT

size: many
J: TRBJ1-1
V: TRBV10-3
D: NA
CDR3: CAISLRANTEAFF
DNA: TGTGCCATCAGTTTAAGGGCGAACACTGAAGCTTTCTTT

size: NA
J: TRBJ1-1
V: TRBV7-9
D: NA
CDR3: CASSPGRFLNTEAFF
DNA: TGTGCCAGCAGCCCAGGACGGTTTTTGAACACTGAAGCTTTCTTT

size: many
J: TRBJ1-2
V: TRBV4-2
D: NA
CDR3: CASSQLGADYGYTF
DNA: TGTGCCAGCAGCCAATTGGGGGCTGACTATGGCTACACCTTC

size: many
J: TRBJ2-7
V: TRBV4-1
D: NA
CDR3: CASSQTGYEQYF
DNA: TGCGCCAGCAGCCAAACAGGGTACGAGCAGTACTTC

size: NA
J: TRBJ2-5
V: TRBV10-1
D: NA
CDR3: CASSEWGDTHIHQETQYF
DNA: TGCGCCAGCAGTGAATGGGGGGACACCCACATCCACCAAGAGACCCAGTACTTC